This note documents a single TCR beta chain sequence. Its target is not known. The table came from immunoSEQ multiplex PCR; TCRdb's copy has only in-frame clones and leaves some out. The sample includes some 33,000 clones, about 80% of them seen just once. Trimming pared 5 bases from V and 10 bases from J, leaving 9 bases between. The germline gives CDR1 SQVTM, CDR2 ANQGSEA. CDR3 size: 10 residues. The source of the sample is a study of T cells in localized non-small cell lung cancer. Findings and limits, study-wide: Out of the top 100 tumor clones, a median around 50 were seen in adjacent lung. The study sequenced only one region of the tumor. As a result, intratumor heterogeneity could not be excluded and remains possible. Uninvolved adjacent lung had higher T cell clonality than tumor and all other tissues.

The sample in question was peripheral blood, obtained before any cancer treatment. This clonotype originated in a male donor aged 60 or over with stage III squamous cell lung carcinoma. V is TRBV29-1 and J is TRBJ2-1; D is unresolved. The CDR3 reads CSVSRREQFF. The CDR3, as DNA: TGCAGCGTTTCTAGGCGCGAGCAGTTCTTC.